A single sample gave rise to the 25 T cell receptor beta chains below, sequenced in a study of cytomegalovirus exposure and HLA in healthy donors. Primers: 60 Vbeta forward and 13 Jbeta reverse. Profiled with immunoSEQ multiplex PCR; TCRdb holds only in-frame clones, not every one. The repertoire holds approximately 45,000 clones, with around 69% as singletons. The sample was PBMCs. The receptors derive from a young woman in good health and CMV-seronegative.

This clone is deemed medium-sized. The rearrangement links TRBV6-4 to TRBJ2-3; 10 bases line up with TRBD2. The CDR3 totals 16 residues. With 2 bases clipped from V and 3 bases from J, the junction kept 5 bases outside the gene matches. Germline lookup yields CDR1 MRHNA and CDR2 SNTAGT. CDR3 sequence (DNA): TGTGCCAGCAGTGACGTGGTTAGCGGGGGGACAGATACGCAGTATTTT. Translation gives CASSDVVSGGTDTQYF.

The V call is TRBV30, the J call TRBJ1-5, with D possibly matching TRBD1 (6 bases). The CDR3 length is 13 residues. CDR1 and CDR2 from the germline V gene are GTSNPN and SVGIG (reference sequence). The V end was cut by 5 bases, the J end by 2 bases, with 10 bases between. The CDR3 region has the DNA TGTGCCTGGGCCCCAGGGGGCAATCAGCCCCAGCATTTT. Translated, it gives CAWAPGGNQPQHF.

V and J are TRBV6-6 and TRBJ2-7; D remains unclear. CDR1 is MNHNY and CDR2 is SVGAGI in the germline V gene (reference sequence). V was shortened by 2 bases and J by 5 bases, with 4 bases between the two germline ends. The CDR3 runs to 11 residues. DNA of the CDR3: TGTGCCAGCAGTTACGCGGACGAGCAGTACTTC. Protein product: CASSYADEQYF.

On this clone itself: This sample also contains other DNA sequences that code for the same CDR3. V and J are TRBV7-2 and TRBJ1-5; D is unclear. The length of the CDR3 is 13 residues. CDR1 SGHTA and CDR2 FQGNSA come from the germline V gene. Trimming removed 2 bases from V and 2 bases from J, with 4 bases in between. The CDR3 region has the DNA TGTGCCAGCAGCTTATCAGGCAATCAGCCCCAGCATTTT. This gives the protein CASSLSGNQPQHF.

This sequence joins TRBV29-1 and TRBJ2-3; TRBD2 agrees at 13 bases. J gave up 3 bases and V 4 bases, and 4 bases lay outside the gene matches. The germline CDR1 and CDR2 sequences are SQVTM and ANQGSEA. This CDR3 contains 15 residues. The CDR3 region has the DNA TGCAGCGTTGGGACTAGCGGGAGCATAACAGATACGCAGTATTTT. This codes for CSVGTSGSITDTQYF.

This clone was seen a handful of times. The chain links TRBV4-1 to TRBJ2-5, with a tentative D call TRBD2 (7 bases). Germline loops: CDR1 MGHRA, CDR2 YSYEKL. This CDR3 has 15 amino acids. V dropped 4 bases and J dropped 4 bases, with 16 bases sitting between them. The CDR3 nucleotides read TGCGCCAGCAGCCCCCTAGGGGGGGCAGGAGAGACCCAGTACTTC. Protein sequence: CASSPLGGAGETQYF.

This chain joins TRBV6-1 and TRBJ2-3, with a weak D call TRBD2 (5 bases). V was trimmed by 0 bases and J by 7 bases, leaving 11 bases between them. The germline gives CDR1 MNHNS, CDR2 SASEGT. The CDR3 has 14 residues. Written as DNA, the CDR3 is TGTGCCAGCAGTGAAGCGGGAGCTGGGAATACGCAGTATTTT. Translated, it gives CASSEAGAGNTQYF.

The J gene is TRBJ2-5, the V gene TRBV19; D is perhaps TRBD2 (6 bases). V was trimmed by 10 bases and J by 7 bases, leaving 16 bases between them. Germline CDR1 and CDR2: LNHDA and SQIVND (reference sequence). The CDR3 covers 12 residues. In DNA, the CDR3 is TGTGCCACCGCCGACCGGAGGGGGACCCAGTACTTC. Its translation: CATADRRGTQYF.

The genes are TRBV30 and TRBJ1-5, with D perhaps matching TRBD1 (6 bases). CDR1 and CDR2 from the germline V gene are GTSNPN and SVGIG (reference sequence). Trimming took off 2 bases at V and 2 bases at J, with 10 bases between the two ends. The CDR3 is 14 residues long. The chain's CDR3 is CAWSRGQRNQPQHF. The CDR3 nucleotides read TGTGCCTGGAGTCGTGGACAGCGCAATCAGCCCCAGCATTTT.

The chain employs TRBV7-9 and TRBJ1-1; D not resolved. Germline CDR1 reads SEHNR; CDR2 reads FQNEAQ (reference sequence). The ends were cut back, 1 base at V and 8 bases at J, with 20 bases in the middle. CDR3 length: 16 residues. The CDR3 nucleotides are TGTGCCAGCAGCTTAGTGTTGGCAGGTCCCACTGACGAAGCTTTCTTT. Translating it yields CASSLVLAGPTDEAFF.

The genes are TRBV25-1 and TRBJ2-2; the match to TRBD1 covers 7 bases. This CDR3 is built from 15 residues. The V gene end was trimmed by 4 bases and the J gene end by 1 base; junction bases not matched to a gene: 3. In germline, CDR1 is MGHDK, CDR2 SYGVNS. The CDR3 loop reads CASSVRTGNTGELFF. CDR3 DNA: TGTGCCAGCAGTGTACGGACAGGGAACACCGGGGAGCTGTTTTTT.

The table lists this clone with a count of one. The chain combines TRBV6-5 with TRBJ1-3; D possibly corresponds to TRBD1 (6 bases). CDR1 and CDR2 from the germline V gene are MNHEY and SVGAGI. Trimming removed 4 bases at V and 2 bases at J, with 12 bases between. CDR3 length: 15 amino acids. In DNA, the CDR3 is TGTGCCAGCAGTTTCCAGGGGTATCCTGGAAACACCATATATTTT. It encodes CASSFQGYPGNTIYF.

CDR3 residues: CASSLDQGPYEQYF. The CDR3 DNA is TGTGCCAGCAGCCTGGACCAGGGTCCCTACGAGCAGTACTTC. This chain connects TRBV7-6 to TRBJ2-7, with D possibly TRBD1 on 5 matching bases. V was shortened by 5 bases and J by 2 bases, with 13 bases between the two germline ends. There are 14 residues in the CDR3. CDR1 is SGHVS, CDR2 FNYEAQ, per germline.

This clone was detected only a few times. The chain couples TRBV7-4 to TRBJ1-2; no definite D call. Germline V gene lookup returns CDR1 SGHVT and CDR2 SQSDAQ. V lost 5 bases to trimming and J lost 5 bases, with 15 bases between them. This CDR3 spans 14 amino acids. CDR3 sequence (DNA): TGTGCCAGCAGCCCCCGGTCAGGCAAGTATGGCTACACCTTC. Amino acid sequence: CASSPRSGKYGYTF.

The genes are TRBV5-4 and TRBJ2-3; 7 bases match TRBD2. CDR1 SGHNT and CDR2 YYREEE come from the germline V gene (reference sequence). The CDR3 has 14 amino acids. J was trimmed by 3 bases and V by 3 bases; bases with no gene match: 4. CDR3 sequence (DNA): TGTGCCAGCAGCTGGGGAGGGAATACAGATACGCAGTATTTT. Protein: CASSWGGNTDTQYF.

The chain couples TRBV5-1 to TRBJ2-7; 7 bases are shared with TRBD1. V shed 1 base, J shed 7 bases, and the junction held 2 bases outside the gene matches. This CDR3 is 12 amino acids long. The germline V gene encodes CDR1 SGHRS and CDR2 YFSETQ. The CDR3: CASSLTGDEQYF. DNA for the CDR3: TGCGCCAGCAGCTTGACAGGGGATGAGCAGTACTTC.

The chain recombines TRBV6-1 with TRBJ1-5; a possible D gene is TRBD1 (6 bases). Germline V lookup: CDR1 MNHNS, CDR2 SASEGT. The V end lost 8 bases, the J end lost 2 bases, and 16 bases lay between the germline ends. This CDR3 has 15 amino acids. CDR3 DNA: TGTGCCAGCCGGGGGGCGGGTTGGGGCAATCAGCCCCAGCATTTT. Translating it yields CASRGAGWGNQPQHF.

There are a few counts of this clone. The CDR3 sequence: CASIDRGYGYTF. The CDR3 DNA is TGTGCCAGCATCGACAGGGGCTATGGCTACACCTTC. The chain recombines TRBV28 with TRBJ1-2, with TRBD1 matching 8 bases. Per germline, CDR1 MDHEN and CDR2 SYDVKM. This CDR3 comprises 12 residues. J gave up 4 bases and V 7 bases, and 2 bases lay outside the gene matches.

V usage is TRBV29-1 and J usage is TRBJ2-7, with 8 bases matching TRBD1. V lost 5 bases, J lost 3 bases, and 12 bases stayed unmatched. This CDR3 has 15 residues. Germline V gene sequence: CDR1 SQVTM, CDR2 ANQGSEA. Here the CDR3 DNA reads TGCAGCGTTCAAACTGACAGGGGCGGCTTCTACGAGCAGTACTTC. This gives the protein CSVQTDRGGFYEQYF.

This clone was counted once. This sequence joins TRBV7-9 and TRBJ2-3; TRBD1 matches 7 bases. V lost 4 bases and J lost 4; bases outside the gene matches: 5. Germline assignment: CDR1 SEHNR and CDR2 FQNEAQ (reference sequence). The CDR3 loop spans 14 amino acids. CDR3 sequence (DNA): TGTGCCAGCAGCTGGAGACAGGGCCCAGATACGCAGTATTTT. Protein: CASSWRQGPDTQYF.

This clone has a handful of counts. CDR3 nucleotide sequence: TGTGCCAGTAGCTTTGGGACAGGGGGTCAGCCCCAGCATTTT. Translated, it gives CASSFGTGGQPQHF. The chain combines TRBV19 with TRBJ1-5; 11 bases fit TRBD1. The CDR3 length is 14 residues. Germline CDR1 is LNHDA and CDR2 is SQIVND (reference sequence). J was trimmed by 6 bases and V by 6 bases; bases with no gene match: 4.

The chain combines TRBV7-8 with TRBJ1-2; possible D gene TRBD1, 5 bases. The germline gives CDR1 SGHVS, CDR2 FQNEAQ. Between the trimmed V and J ends, which lost 5 bases and 5 bases, there was a span of 9 bases. This CDR3 comprises 12 residues. The CDR3 sequence is CASSGDYYGYTF. CDR3 coding DNA: TGTGCCAGCAGCGGGGACTATTATGGCTACACCTTC.

The chain has TRBV5-1 and TRBJ1-6, with 7 positions matching TRBD1. Germline trimming cut 3 bases from V and 7 bases from J; bases unmatched to any gene: 4. The CDR3 is 14 residues long. From germline, CDR1 is SGHRS and CDR2 YFSETQ. For the CDR3, the DNA is TGCGCCAGCAGCTCCGGGACAGCGAATTCACCCCTCCACTTT. Protein product: CASSSGTANSPLHF.

This chain joins TRBV29-1 and TRBJ2-1, with TRBD1 matching over 8 bases. J was trimmed by 2 bases and V by 7 bases; bases with no gene match: 1. The CDR3 is made up of 12 amino acids. Germline V CDR1 and CDR2: SQVTM, ANQGSEA. CDR3: CSGGQAYNEQFF. The CDR3 DNA sequence: TGCAGCGGGGGACAGGCCTACAATGAGCAGTTCTTC.

This clone was detected only once. The J gene is TRBJ2-7, the V gene TRBV10-3; no definite D call. Germline CDR1 is ENHRY and CDR2 is SYGVKD. The germline V and J ends were trimmed by 0 bases and 3 bases, with 12 bases remaining between them. This CDR3 spans 15 amino acids. In nucleotides, the CDR3 is TGTGCCATCAGTGAGTCTGCGACTTATATCTACGAGCAGTACTTC. As protein: CAISESATYIYEQYF.